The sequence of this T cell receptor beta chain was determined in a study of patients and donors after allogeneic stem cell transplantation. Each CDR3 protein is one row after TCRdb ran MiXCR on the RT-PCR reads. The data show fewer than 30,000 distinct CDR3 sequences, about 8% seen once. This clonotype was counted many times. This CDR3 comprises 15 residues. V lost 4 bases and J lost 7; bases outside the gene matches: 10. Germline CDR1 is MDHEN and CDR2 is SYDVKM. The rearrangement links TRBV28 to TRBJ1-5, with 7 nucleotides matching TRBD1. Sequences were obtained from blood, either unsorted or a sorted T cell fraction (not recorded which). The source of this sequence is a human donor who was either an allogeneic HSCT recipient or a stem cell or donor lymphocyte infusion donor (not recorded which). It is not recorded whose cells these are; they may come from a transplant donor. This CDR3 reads CASSSADRVVQPQHF. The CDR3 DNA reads TGTGCCAGCAGTTCCGCCGACAGGGTGGTCCAGCCCCAGCATTTT.